These 5 T cell receptor beta chains were all obtained from the same sample, sequenced in a study of early T cells in non-severe SARS-CoV-2 infection. TCRdb analysed the 5' RACE reads with MiXCR anew, one entry per CDR3 protein. The sample shows about 25,000 distinct CDR3 sequences, approximately 5.1% of them seen only once. Sequenced sample: whole blood. All receptors come from an adult who was a healthcare worker with PCR-confirmed SARS-CoV-2 infection or an uninfected control (not recorded which).

The V call is TRBV19, the J call TRBJ1-1; possible D gene TRBD1, 5 bases. Germline V CDR1 and CDR2: LNHDA, SQIVND (reference sequence). Between the trimmed V and J ends, which lost 5 bases and 1 base, there was a span of 8 bases. This CDR3 region has 13 residues. CDR3 in amino acids: CASSLGQNTEAFF. DNA of the CDR3: TGTGCCAGTAGTCTCGGACAGAACACTGAAGCTTTCTTT.

This clonotype has at least ten counts. The V and J genes are TRBV5-1 and TRBJ2-5; D might be TRBD2 (6 bases). The CDR3 has 14 residues. Germline V lookup: CDR1 SGHRS, CDR2 YFSETQ. V lost 5 bases and J 2 bases, leaving 13 bases between the germline ends. CDR3 in amino acids: CASRQGLQQETQYF. The CDR3 region has the DNA TGCGCCAGCAGACAAGGACTACAACAAGAGACCCAGTACTTC.

The table lists this clonotype with many counts. The V and J genes are TRBV3-1 and TRBJ2-2; D perhaps matches TRBD2 (6 bases). Trimming pared 1 base from V and 3 bases from J, leaving 15 bases between. CDR3 size: 17 residues. Germline CDR1 is LGHDT and CDR2 is YNNKEL (reference sequence). The CDR3 DNA is TGTGCCAGCAGCCAAGTCGGTTGGACTAAGTACACCGGGGAGCTGTTTTTT. Its translation: CASSQVGWTKYTGELFF.

This clonotype showed up many times. The rearrangement joins TRBV27 to TRBJ2-2; tentatively, D is TRBD1 (6 bases). Germline V lookup: CDR1 MNHEY, CDR2 SMNVEV (reference sequence). This CDR3 has 17 amino acids. Trimming removed 4 bases from V and 1 base from J, with 16 bases in between. The CDR3 nucleotides are TGTGCCAGCAGTTGGGGGCCCGGGGACCAGAACACCGGGGAGCTGTTTTTT. It is translated as CASSWGPGDQNTGELFF.

Many counts were recorded for this clonotype. The chain carries TRBV13 and TRBJ2-7; D gene ambiguous. Per the germline V gene, CDR1 is PRHDT and CDR2 is FYEKMQ (reference sequence). The CDR3 consists of 15 residues. Trimming took 0 bases from V and 0 from J, leaving 9 bases between them. CDR3 sequence: CASSLGGSSSYEQYF. CDR3 coding DNA: TGTGCCAGCAGCTTAGGGGGTAGCAGCTCCTACGAGCAGTACTTC.